The 24 T cell receptor beta chains below come from one sample, sequenced in a study of cytomegalovirus exposure and HLA in healthy donors. Both 60 Vbeta primers and 13 Jbeta primers went into the PCR. The method was immunoSEQ multiplex PCR; TCRdb's version includes in-frame clones alone and lacks a portion of them. The sample lists under 90,000 clones, approximately 74% occurring once. Sequenced input: PBMCs. These receptors were obtained from a man aged 35 to 55 in good health and CMV-seropositive.

J is TRBJ2-5 and V is TRBV4-2; D gene ambiguous. The J call may be wrong; the DNA end is better matched by TRBJ2-7. The CDR3 consists of 14 residues. The germline V gene encodes CDR1 LGHNA and CDR2 YNFKEQ. The DNA of the CDR3 is TGTGCCAGCAGCCAAGATCTTACTTCCTACGAGCAGTACTTC. Translated, it gives CASSQDLTSYEQYF.

V is TRBV9 and J is TRBJ1-1; 10 bases match TRBD1. The CDR3 is 14 residues long. Trimming removed 3 bases from V and 5 bases from J; junction bases left unmatched: 4. CDR1 and CDR2 (germline): SGDLS, YYNGEE. CDR3 loop: CASSGGQGRTEAFF. The CDR3 bases are TGTGCCAGCAGCGGGGGACAGGGGAGGACTGAAGCTTTCTTT.

The V gene is TRBV5-1, the J gene TRBJ2-2; 8 nucleotides line up with TRBD1. CDR3 size: 16 residues. V trimming: 0 bases; J trimming: 3 bases; junction bases outside the gene matches: 4. Germline V gives CDR1 SGHRS, CDR2 YFSETQ. In nucleotides, the CDR3 is TGCGCCAGCAGCTTGGACGGGACAGGTTACACCGGGGAGCTGTTTTTT. Translated, it gives CASSLDGTGYTGELFF.

This clone is a singleton in its sample. The junction differs from germline at one of its ends, possibly a read error. J is TRBJ1-2 and V is TRBV7-9; 9 bases line up with TRBD1. This CDR3 comprises 12 residues. CDR1 SEHNR and CDR2 FQNEAQ come from the germline V gene (reference sequence). CDR3 sequence: CASSRDRVGYPF. The DNA for the CDR3 is TGTGCCAGCAGCCGGGACAGGGTGGGCTACCCCTTC.

The chain recombines TRBV11-2 with TRBJ1-6, with D tentatively TRBD1 (6 bases). Trimming stripped 11 bases from V and 5 bases from J, with 19 bases between. CDR1 is SGHAT and CDR2 is FQNNGV in the germline V gene. There are 15 residues in the CDR3. The CDR3 spells CASTQWGRDNSPLHF. The CDR3 nucleotides are TGTGCCTCAACACAGTGGGGGCGGGATAATTCACCCCTCCACTTT.

V usage is TRBV29-1 and J usage is TRBJ1-2; D is unresolved. The CDR3 consists of 12 residues. The germline V gene encodes CDR1 SQVTM and CDR2 ANQGSEA. The V end lost 3 bases, the J end lost 8 bases, and 13 bases lay between the germline ends. The DNA for the CDR3 is TGCAGCGTTGATAGCCTATTACACGGCTACACCTTC. Translating gives CSVDSLLHGYTF.

This rearrangement joins TRBV29-1 to TRBJ1-2; D might be TRBD1 (5 bases). Germline lookup yields CDR1 SQVTM and CDR2 ANQGSEA. This CDR3 region has 15 residues. The ends were cut back, 5 bases at V and 3 bases at J, with 19 bases in the middle. The CDR3 reads CSVPPSGYQDYGYTF. CDR3 nucleotides: TGCAGCGTTCCCCCTTCAGGGTATCAAGACTATGGCTACACCTTC.

CDR3 region: CAWAGSGFSYEQYF. CDR3 DNA sequence: TGTGCCTGGGCAGGGAGCGGGTTCTCCTACGAGCAGTACTTC. The chain carries TRBV30 and TRBJ2-7; TRBD2 might be the D (6 bases). From germline, CDR1 is GTSNPN and CDR2 SVGIG (reference sequence). Trimming removed 5 bases from V and 0 bases from J, with 14 bases in between. This CDR3 contains 14 residues.

This sequence joins TRBV19 and TRBJ2-7; tentatively, D is TRBD1 (6 bases). Germline values: CDR1 LNHDA, CDR2 SQIVND (reference sequence). Trimming stripped 5 bases from V and 5 bases from J, with 16 bases between. The CDR3 runs 14 residues. CDR3 residues: CASSVTGTPNEQYF. The DNA for the CDR3 is TGTGCCAGTAGTGTTACCGGGACACCCAACGAGCAGTACTTC.

This rearrangement joins TRBV28 to TRBJ2-6; no clear D gene. Trimming took 7 bases from V and 4 from J, leaving 8 bases between them. CDR3 size: 13 residues. Germline V lookup: CDR1 MDHEN, CDR2 SYDVKM. The CDR3 loop reads CASNTAGANVLTF. DNA for the CDR3: TGTGCCAGCAACACCGCCGGGGCCAACGTCCTGACTTTC. Complete variable domain (other parts from reference TRBV28 and TRBJ2-6): DVKVTQSSRYLVKRTGEKVFLECVQDMDHENMFWYRQDPGLGLRLIYFSYDVKMKEKGDIPEGYSVSREKKERFSLILESASTNQTSMYLCASNTAGANVLTFGAGSRLTVL.

The chain recombines TRBV28 with TRBJ2-5, with 8 bases that match TRBD1. CDR1 is MDHEN, CDR2 SYDVKM, per germline. J gave up 4 bases and V 1 base, and 5 bases lay outside the gene matches. The CDR3 covers 15 residues. The CDR3 loop reads CASSLFFQGAETQYF. CDR3 DNA sequence: TGTGCCAGCAGTTTATTCTTCCAGGGGGCAGAGACCCAGTACTTC.

The CDR3 DNA sequence: TGTGCCAGCAGCAACCGGGACAGGTCCAACTATGGCTACACCTTC. Amino acid sequence: CASSNRDRSNYGYTF. This chain connects TRBV6-5 to TRBJ1-2; 8 bases align to TRBD1. CDR3 size: 15 residues. The J segment lost 2 bases and the V segment lost 6 bases, leaving 8 bases of the junction unmatched. Germline CDR1 and CDR2: MNHEY and SVGAGI.

CDR3 DNA: TGTGCCAGCAGCAAATCCGGGACAGGGGGCAATGGCTACACCTTC. Protein sequence: CASSKSGTGGNGYTF. The chain couples TRBV5-4 to TRBJ1-2; the match to TRBD1 covers 12 bases. CDR1 SGHNT and CDR2 YYREEE come from the germline V gene (reference sequence). V was clipped by 4 bases and J by 6 bases; unmatched bases: 7. The CDR3 totals 15 residues.

This clone has just one count. V and J are TRBV19 and TRBJ1-5; 7 nucleotides align to TRBD1. Germline CDR1 and CDR2: LNHDA and SQIVND (reference sequence). Trimming at V came to 7 bases and at J to 7 bases, leaving 10 bases not matched to a gene. The CDR3 contains 14 residues. CDR3: CASTPATGNQPQHF. The CDR3 DNA follows: TGTGCCAGTACCCCGGCGACAGGGAACCAGCCCCAGCATTTT.

This chain connects TRBV27 to TRBJ2-7; 7 bases map to TRBD2. Germline assignment: CDR1 MNHEY and CDR2 SMNVEV (reference sequence). The CDR3 length is 14 residues. Trimming cost V 6 bases and J 0 bases; bases outside gene matches: 5. CDR3 protein: CASRTSVSSYEQYF. CDR3 bases: TGTGCCAGCAGAACTAGCGTTAGCTCCTACGAGCAGTACTTC.

The chain is built from TRBV2 and TRBJ2-5, with TRBD2 matching 9 bases. The CDR3 has 15 amino acids. The junction had 9 bases not matched to a gene; V was cut back by 6 bases and J by 4 bases. Germline assignment: CDR1 SNHLY and CDR2 FYNNEI. CDR3 protein: CASRESLAGLETQYF. CDR3 DNA sequence: TGTGCCAGCAGGGAGAGTCTAGCGGGGTTAGAGACCCAGTACTTC.

The chain links TRBV6-5 to TRBJ1-5; D is unresolved. The CDR3 totals 14 residues. In germline, CDR1 is MNHEY, CDR2 SVGAGI. With 6 bases removed from V and 0 bases from J, the gap between germline ends came to 9 bases. Here the CDR3 reads CASRRSVSNQPQHF. The CDR3 DNA sequence: TGTGCCAGCAGGCGTTCGGTTAGCAATCAGCCCCAGCATTTT.

Worth noting for this clone: The junction differs from germline at one of its ends, possibly a read error. This chain connects TRBV28 to TRBJ1-5; D not resolved. The CDR3 totals 14 residues. CDR1 is MDHEN, CDR2 SYDVKM, per germline. The CDR3 here is CATSPWGGNQPQHF. The CDR3 bases are TGTGCCACCAGTCCCTGGGGAGGGAATCAGCCCCAGCATTTT.

This sequence joins TRBV5-1 and TRBJ1-1, with D possibly being TRBD1 (5 bases). The CDR3 totals 18 residues. V was cut by 5 bases and J by 4 bases, with 27 bases left in between. Per the germline V gene, CDR1 is SGHRS and CDR2 is YFSETQ. CDR3 protein: CASSKGHNDRRKGTEAFF. Written as DNA, the CDR3 is TGCGCCAGCAGTAAAGGCCACAATGACAGACGAAAAGGCACTGAAGCTTTCTTT.

A few counts support this clone. V and J are TRBV6-1 and TRBJ2-3, with a possible D match to TRBD1 (5 bases). The CDR3 length is 13 residues. Germline V lookup: CDR1 MNHNS, CDR2 SASEGT. The V end lost 7 bases, the J end lost 4 bases, and 12 bases lay between the germline ends. CDR3 bases: TGTGCCAGCAACTCTCAAGGGGCAGATACGCAGTATTTT. This codes for CASNSQGADTQYF.

The rearrangement uses TRBV7-9 and TRBJ1-1; possible D gene TRBD1, 5 bases. V was cut by 5 bases and J by 7 bases, with 11 bases left in between. The germline gives CDR1 SEHNR, CDR2 FQNEAQ (reference sequence). The CDR3 has 12 residues. The CDR3 loop reads CASSLGGFEAFF. CDR3 coding DNA: TGTGCCAGCAGCCTCGGGGGGTTTGAAGCTTTCTTT.

V usage is TRBV7-6 and J usage is TRBJ1-1; no definite D call. Trimming removed 7 bases at V and 7 bases at J, with 19 bases between. The germline V gene encodes CDR1 SGHVS and CDR2 FNYEAQ. CDR3 length: 14 residues. CDR3 DNA: TGTGCCAGCATGTCAGTATCCGGGTCCAGTGAAGCTTTCTTT. The encoded protein is CASMSVSGSSEAFF.

The rearrangement joins TRBV28 to TRBJ1-1; TRBD1 matches 8 bases. Trimming removed 3 bases from V and 11 bases from J; junction bases left unmatched: 17. The CDR3 loop spans 16 amino acids. CDR1 is MDHEN, CDR2 SYDVKM, per germline. The CDR3 sequence is CASSLVGERTGFGAFF. Here the CDR3 DNA reads TGTGCCAGCAGTTTGGTAGGAGAGAGGACAGGGTTTGGCGCTTTCTTT.

The CDR3 loop reads CASSLVRQGLPQAFF. Here the CDR3 DNA reads TGTGCCAGCAGTTTGGTCAGGCAGGGGCTACCTCAAGCTTTCTTT. This chain joins TRBV28 and TRBJ1-1, with D possibly being TRBD1 (6 bases). CDR1 and CDR2 from the germline V gene are MDHEN and SYDVKM. V was trimmed by 3 bases and J by 9 bases, leaving 20 bases between them. The CDR3 consists of 15 residues.